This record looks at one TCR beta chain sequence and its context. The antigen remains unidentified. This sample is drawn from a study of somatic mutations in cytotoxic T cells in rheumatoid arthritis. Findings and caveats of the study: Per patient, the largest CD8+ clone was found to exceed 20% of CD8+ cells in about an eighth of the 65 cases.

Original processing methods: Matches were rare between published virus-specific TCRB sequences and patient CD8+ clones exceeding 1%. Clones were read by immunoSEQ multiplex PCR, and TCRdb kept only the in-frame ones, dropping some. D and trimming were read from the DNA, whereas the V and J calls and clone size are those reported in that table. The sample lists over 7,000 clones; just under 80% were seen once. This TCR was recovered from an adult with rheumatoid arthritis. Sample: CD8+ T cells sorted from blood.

This CDR3 is CASSPPTYTGELFF. DNA for the CDR3: TGTGCCAGCTCACCACCTACCTACACCGGGGAGCTGTTTTTT. This chain joins TRBV18 and TRBJ2-2; D is unresolved. The CDR3 length is 14 residues. Germline V gene data show CDR1 as KGHSH and CDR2 as LQKENI. V was pared by 0 bases and J by 3 bases, with 5 bases between.